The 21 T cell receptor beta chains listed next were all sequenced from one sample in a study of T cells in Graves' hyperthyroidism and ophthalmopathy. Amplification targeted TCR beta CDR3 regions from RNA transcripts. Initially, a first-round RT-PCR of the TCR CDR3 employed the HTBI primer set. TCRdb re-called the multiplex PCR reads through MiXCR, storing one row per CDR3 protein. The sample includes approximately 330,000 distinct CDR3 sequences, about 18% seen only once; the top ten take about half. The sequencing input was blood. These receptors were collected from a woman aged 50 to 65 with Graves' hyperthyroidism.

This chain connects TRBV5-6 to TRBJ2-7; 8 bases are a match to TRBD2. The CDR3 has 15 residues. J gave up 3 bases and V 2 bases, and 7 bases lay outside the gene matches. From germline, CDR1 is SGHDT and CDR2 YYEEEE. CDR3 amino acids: CASSFGSGRGYEQYF. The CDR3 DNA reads TGTGCCAGCAGCTTTGGATCCGGGAGGGGCTACGAGCAGTACTTC.

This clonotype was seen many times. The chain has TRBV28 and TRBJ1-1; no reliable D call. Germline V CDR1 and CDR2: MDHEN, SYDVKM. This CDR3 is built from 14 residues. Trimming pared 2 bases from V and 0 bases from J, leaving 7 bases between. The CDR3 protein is CASSLHSVNTEAFF. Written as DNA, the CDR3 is TGTGCCAGCAGTTTACACTCCGTGAACACTGAAGCTTTCTTT.

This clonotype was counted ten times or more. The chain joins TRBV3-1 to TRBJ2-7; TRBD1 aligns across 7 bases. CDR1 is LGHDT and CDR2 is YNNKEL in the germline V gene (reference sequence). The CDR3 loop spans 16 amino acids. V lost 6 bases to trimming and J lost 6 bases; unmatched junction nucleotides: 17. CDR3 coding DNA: TGTGCCAGCAGACCCACCGGGACAGAACAGCACAGCGAGCAGTACGTC. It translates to CASRPTGTEQHSEQYV.

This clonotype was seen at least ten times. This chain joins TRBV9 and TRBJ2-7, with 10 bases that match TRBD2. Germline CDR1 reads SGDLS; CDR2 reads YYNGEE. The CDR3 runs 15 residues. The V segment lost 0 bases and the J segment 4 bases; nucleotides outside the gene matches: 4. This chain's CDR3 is CASSVASGSGYEQYF. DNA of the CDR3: TGTGCCAGCAGCGTAGCTAGCGGGAGCGGGTACGAGCAGTACTTC.

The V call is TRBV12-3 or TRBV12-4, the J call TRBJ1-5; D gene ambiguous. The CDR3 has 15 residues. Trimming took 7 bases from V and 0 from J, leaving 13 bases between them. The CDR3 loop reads CASTETEYSNQPQHF. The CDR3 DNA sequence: TGTGCCAGCACCGAGACCGAGTATAGCAATCAGCCCCAGCATTTT.

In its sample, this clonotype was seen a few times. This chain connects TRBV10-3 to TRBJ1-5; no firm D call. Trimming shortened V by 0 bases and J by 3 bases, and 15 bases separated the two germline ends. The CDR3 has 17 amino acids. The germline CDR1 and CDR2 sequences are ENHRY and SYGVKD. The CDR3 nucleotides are TGTGCCATCAGTGAGTCACTAGGCACGAACCTCAATCAGCCCCAGCATTTT. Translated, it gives CAISESLGTNLNQPQHF.

As DNA, the CDR3 is TGTGCCAGCTCACCGATCGGGGCTCCAGCTAACTATGGCTACACCTTC. Translated, it gives CASSPIGAPANYGYTF. J is TRBJ1-2 and V is TRBV18, with a possible D match to TRBD1 (5 bases). Between the trimmed V and J ends, which lost 3 bases and 0 bases, there was a span of 14 bases. Per the germline V gene, CDR1 is KGHSH and CDR2 is LQKENI. The CDR3 is made up of 16 amino acids.

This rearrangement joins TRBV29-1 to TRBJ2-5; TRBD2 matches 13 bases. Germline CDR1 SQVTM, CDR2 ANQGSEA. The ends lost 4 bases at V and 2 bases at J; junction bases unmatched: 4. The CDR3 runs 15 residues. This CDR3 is CSVVGTSGAQETQYF. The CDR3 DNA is TGCAGCGTTGTCGGGACTAGCGGGGCTCAAGAGACCCAGTACTTC.

DNA of the CDR3: TGTGCCAGCAGTTTAGGGGCTACGAACTACGAGCAGTACTTC. It codes for CASSLGATNYEQYF. This chain links TRBV12-3 or TRBV12-4 with TRBJ2-7; D is unclear. V was cut by 1 base and J by 3 bases, with 10 bases left in between. The CDR3 is made up of 14 amino acids.

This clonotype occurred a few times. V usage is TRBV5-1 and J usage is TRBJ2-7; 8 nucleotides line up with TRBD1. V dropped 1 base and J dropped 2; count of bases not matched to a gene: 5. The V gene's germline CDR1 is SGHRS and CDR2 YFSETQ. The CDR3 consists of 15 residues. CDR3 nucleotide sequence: TGCGCCAGCAGCTTGAGCGCGACAGGGGCCTACGAGCAGTACTTC. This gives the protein CASSLSATGAYEQYF.

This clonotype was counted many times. CDR3 sequence: CSAKGERETQYF. The CDR3 nucleotides read TGCAGTGCCAAGGGTGAGAGGGAGACCCAGTACTTC. The V gene is TRBV20-1, the J gene TRBJ2-5; D is undetermined. The V end was cut by 6 bases, the J end by 5 bases, with 13 bases between. Germline CDR1 DFQATT, CDR2 SNEGSKA (reference sequence). CDR3 length equals 12 residues.

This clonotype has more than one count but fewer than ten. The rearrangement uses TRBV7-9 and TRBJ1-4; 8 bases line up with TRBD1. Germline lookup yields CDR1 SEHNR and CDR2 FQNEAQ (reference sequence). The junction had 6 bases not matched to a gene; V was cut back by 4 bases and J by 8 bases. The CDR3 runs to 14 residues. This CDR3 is CASSSEGDREKLFF. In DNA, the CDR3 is TGTGCCAGCAGCTCGGAAGGGGACAGGGAAAAACTGTTTTTT. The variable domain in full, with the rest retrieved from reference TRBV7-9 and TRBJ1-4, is DTGVSQNPRHKITKRGQNVTFRCDPISEHNRLYWYRQTLGQGPEFLTYFQNEAQLEKSRLLSDRFSAERPKGSFSTLEIQRTEQGDSAMYLCASSSEGDREKLFFGSGTQLSVL.

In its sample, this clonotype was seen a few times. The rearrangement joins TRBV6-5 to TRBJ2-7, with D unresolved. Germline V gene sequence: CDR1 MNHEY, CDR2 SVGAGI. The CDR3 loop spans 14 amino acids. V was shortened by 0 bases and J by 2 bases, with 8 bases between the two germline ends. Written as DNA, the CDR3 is TGTGCCAGCAGTTACTCGGGTAGCACCTACGAGCAGTACTTC. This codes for CASSYSGSTYEQYF.

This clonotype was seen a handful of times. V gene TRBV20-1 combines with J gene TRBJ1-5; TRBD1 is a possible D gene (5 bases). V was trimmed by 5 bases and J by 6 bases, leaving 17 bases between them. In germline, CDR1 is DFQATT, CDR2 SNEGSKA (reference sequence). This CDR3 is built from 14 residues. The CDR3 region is CSAVGGGVSQPQHF. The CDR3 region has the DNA TGCAGTGCTGTCGGGGGGGGGGTTAGTCAGCCCCAGCATTTT.

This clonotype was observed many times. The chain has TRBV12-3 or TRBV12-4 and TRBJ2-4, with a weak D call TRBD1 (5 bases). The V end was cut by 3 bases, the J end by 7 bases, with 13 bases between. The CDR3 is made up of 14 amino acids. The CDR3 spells CASSFGQGINIQYF. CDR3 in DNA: TGTGCCAGCAGTTTTGGGCAGGGAATTAACATTCAGTACTTC.

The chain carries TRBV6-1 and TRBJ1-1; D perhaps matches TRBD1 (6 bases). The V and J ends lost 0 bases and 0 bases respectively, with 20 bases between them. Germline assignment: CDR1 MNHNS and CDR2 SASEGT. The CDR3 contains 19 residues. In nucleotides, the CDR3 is TGTGCCAGCAGTGAAGCCCAAGGGTGGTGGAGGGACATGAACACTGAAGCTTTCTTT. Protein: CASSEAQGWWRDMNTEAFF.

Here the CDR3 DNA reads TGTGCCAGCTCACCAGCTGGGGTGCACACTGAAGCTTTCTTT. It yields the protein CASSPAGVHTEAFF. V usage is TRBV18 and J usage is TRBJ1-1; D gene unclear. The V end lost 2 bases, the J end lost 3 bases, and 10 bases lay between the germline ends. Germline CDR1 is KGHSH and CDR2 is LQKENI. The CDR3 has 14 amino acids.

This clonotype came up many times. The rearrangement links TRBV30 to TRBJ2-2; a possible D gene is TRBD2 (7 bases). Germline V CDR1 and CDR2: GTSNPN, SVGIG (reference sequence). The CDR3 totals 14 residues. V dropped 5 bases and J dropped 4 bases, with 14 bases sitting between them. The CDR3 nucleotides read TGTGCCTGGGGGGGGGGCCGTGGCACCGGGGAGCTGTTTTTT. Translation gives CAWGGGRGTGELFF.

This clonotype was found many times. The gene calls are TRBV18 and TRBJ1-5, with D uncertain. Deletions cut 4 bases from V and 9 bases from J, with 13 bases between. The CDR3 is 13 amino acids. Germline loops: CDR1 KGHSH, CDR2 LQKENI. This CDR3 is CASSLGPQRPQHF. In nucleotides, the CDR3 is TGTGCCAGCTCACTAGGACCCCAGCGGCCCCAGCATTTT.

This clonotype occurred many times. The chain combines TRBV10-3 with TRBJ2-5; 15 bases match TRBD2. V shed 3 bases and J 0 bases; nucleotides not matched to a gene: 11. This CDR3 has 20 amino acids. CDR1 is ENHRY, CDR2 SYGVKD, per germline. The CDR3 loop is CAISDAGGLAGGWYQETQYF. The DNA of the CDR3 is TGTGCCATCAGTGATGCCGGGGGACTAGCGGGGGGTTGGTACCAAGAGACCCAGTACTTC.

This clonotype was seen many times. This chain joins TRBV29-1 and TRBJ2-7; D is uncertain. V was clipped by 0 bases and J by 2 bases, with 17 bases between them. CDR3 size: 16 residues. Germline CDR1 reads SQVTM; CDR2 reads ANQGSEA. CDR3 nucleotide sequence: TGCAGCGTTGAAGAGGCCGGCTCGAACCGCCCCTACGAGCAGTACTTC. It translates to CSVEEAGSNRPYEQYF.